The 22 T cell receptor beta chains listed next were all sequenced from one sample in a study of T cells after posttransplantation cyclophosphamide. Here immunoSEQ multiplex PCR was the method, and the copy in TCRdb shows in-frame clones only, minus some. The sample lists some 40,000 clones, none appearing once, the ten largest making up about 4.2%. Sequences were obtained from PBMCs. These receptor sequences come from a woman in her forties or fifties in good health and a related stem cell transplant donor.

There are a few counts of this clone. The rearrangement links TRBV28 to TRBJ2-2, with D possibly matching TRBD2 (6 bases). The CDR3 length is 14 residues. V lost 6 bases and J lost 1, with 9 bases in between. The germline V gene has CDR1 MDHEN and CDR2 SYDVKM. The CDR3 is CASRVGGNTGELFF. The CDR3 DNA follows: TGTGCCAGCAGGGTGGGGGGGAACACCGGGGAGCTGTTTTTT. The full variable domain, completed using reference TRBV28 and TRBJ2-2, is DVKVTQSSRYLVKRTGEKVFLECVQDMDHENMFWYRQDPGLGLRLIYFSYDVKMKEKGDIPEGYSVSREKKERFSLILESASTNQTSMYLCASRVGGNTGELFFGEGSRLTVL.

The table lists this clone with many counts. V is TRBV28 and J is TRBJ2-3; D may be TRBD1 (6 bases). Germline V gene lookup returns CDR1 MDHEN and CDR2 SYDVKM. The CDR3 loop spans 16 amino acids. V gave up 7 bases and J gave up 2 bases, with 19 bases separating them. The CDR3 is CASTLLRTANTDTQYF. Written as DNA, the CDR3 is TGTGCCAGCACCCTTCTAAGGACAGCCAACACAGATACGCAGTATTTT.

This clone occurred many times. The chain uses TRBV18 and TRBJ1-5; the D is unclear. Germline assignment: CDR1 KGHSH and CDR2 LQKENI. V was trimmed by 6 bases and J by 0 bases, leaving 18 bases between them. The CDR3 totals 17 residues. DNA for the CDR3: TGTGCCAGCTCCCCCTTTCGCGCCAGGCCTAGCAATCAGCCCCAGCATTTT. Translation: CASSPFRARPSNQPQHF.

This clone showed up many times. The V gene is TRBV6-5, the J gene TRBJ2-1; 10 bases line up with TRBD1. From germline, CDR1 is MNHEY and CDR2 SVGAGI. Trimming removed 4 bases from V and 6 bases from J; junction bases left unmatched: 6. The CDR3 contains 15 residues. In DNA form, the CDR3 reads TGTGCCAGCAGTTCGCCGGGACAGGGGAGCAATGAGCAGTTCTTC. It codes for CASSSPGQGSNEQFF.

This clone was seen repeatedly, ten times or more. The chain recombines TRBV7-9 with TRBJ1-2; D gene uncertain. The germline CDR1 and CDR2 sequences are SEHNR and FQNEAQ (reference sequence). The germline V and J ends were trimmed by 4 bases and 4 bases, with 13 bases remaining between them. The CDR3 spans 14 residues. The CDR3 protein is CASSSLRSGYGYTF. CDR3 DNA sequence: TGTGCCAGCAGCTCTCTTCGGAGTGGCTATGGCTACACCTTC.

This clone appeared many times. The chain employs TRBV20-1 and TRBJ1-2; TRBD1 matches at 9 bases. This CDR3 is built from 11 residues. V dropped 3 bases and J dropped 8; count of bases not matched to a gene: 1. The germline gives CDR1 DFQATT, CDR2 SNEGSKA (reference sequence). The CDR3 here is CSARDRGGYTF. CDR3 in DNA: TGCAGTGCTAGGGACAGGGGCGGCTACACCTTC.

In this sample, this clone is medium-sized. The V call is TRBV10-3, the J call TRBJ1-1; D is possibly TRBD1 (5 bases). Germline V lookup: CDR1 ENHRY, CDR2 SYGVKD. The CDR3 covers 16 residues. V was pared by 2 bases and J by 0 bases, with 13 bases between. In DNA form, the CDR3 reads TGTGCCATCAGTGAGGAACAGGCCGGAATGAACACTGAAGCTTTCTTT. It specifies CAISEEQAGMNTEAFF.

This clone was seen repeatedly, ten times or more. The J gene is TRBJ2-3, the V gene TRBV5-4; 7 bases line up with TRBD2. Germline-derived CDR1 and CDR2 are SGHNT and YYREEE (reference sequence). This CDR3 contains 16 residues. The trim removed 0 bases at V and 5 bases at J, leaving 9 bases unmatched. In nucleotides, the CDR3 is TGTGCCAGCAGCTTGGAGCCGAACGGGGGGAAAGATACGCAGTATTTT. It specifies CASSLEPNGGKDTQYF.

This chain joins TRBV5-6 and TRBJ2-5; 7 bases align to TRBD2. With the DNA end fitting TRBJ2-7 better, the J assignment may be wrong. CDR1 and CDR2 (germline): SGHDT, YYEEEE. This CDR3 contains 14 residues. CDR3 sequence reads: CASSSKRGAYEQYF. Written as DNA, the CDR3 is TGTGCCAGCAGCTCTAAGCGGGGCGCCTACGAGCAGTACTTC.

This clone appeared a few times. The rearrangement links TRBV28 to TRBJ1-1; TRBD1 aligns across 7 bases. The CDR3 totals 15 residues. V dropped 3 bases and J dropped 1; count of bases not matched to a gene: 5. Germline V gives CDR1 MDHEN, CDR2 SYDVKM. The CDR3 DNA is TGTGCCAGCAGTTTCCCCCGGGACAGGAACACTGAAGCTTTCTTT. Translated, it gives CASSFPRDRNTEAFF.

This clone came up many times. The chain carries TRBV5-1 and TRBJ1-1; 11 bases are shared with TRBD1. J lost 5 bases, V lost 3 bases, and 6 bases had no gene match. The V gene's germline CDR1 is SGHRS and CDR2 YFSETQ. The CDR3 loop spans 15 amino acids. The CDR3 nucleotides are TGCGCCAGCAGCTACACCGGGACAGGGGGGACTGAAGCTTTCTTT. Translating gives CASSYTGTGGTEAFF.

This clone was recorded a few times. The genes are TRBV7-2 and TRBJ1-1; D gene uncertain. Between the trimmed V and J ends, which lost 5 bases and 0 bases, there was a span of 19 bases. Germline V lookup: CDR1 SGHTA, CDR2 FQGNSA. This CDR3 is 17 amino acids long. The CDR3 DNA sequence: TGTGCCAGCAGCCATCCGGGAGATACAGCCCTGAACACTGAAGCTTTCTTT. This translates into CASSHPGDTALNTEAFF. Full variable domain (outside the CDR3, taken from reference TRBV7-2 and TRBJ1-1): GAGVSQSPSNKVTEKGKDVELRCDPISGHTALYWYRQSLGQGLEFLIYFQGNSAPDKSGLPSDRFSAERTGGSVSTLTIQRTQQEDSAVYLCASSHPGDTALNTEAFFGQGTRLTVV.

This clone was counted at least ten times. The chain uses TRBV9 and TRBJ2-7, with TRBD1 matching over 8 bases. The CDR3 loop spans 13 amino acids. Germline values: CDR1 SGDLS, CDR2 YYNGEE. V was pared by 6 bases and J by 7 bases, with 9 bases of the junction left unmatched. The CDR3 bases are TGTGCCAGCAAGCGGACAGGGCCGGGGGAGCAGTACTTC. It translates to CASKRTGPGEQYF.

This clone was picked up many times. This chain joins TRBV2 and TRBJ1-4; D is unclear. Germline values: CDR1 SNHLY, CDR2 FYNNEI. This CDR3 comprises 13 residues. V was cut by 8 bases and J by 8 bases, with 15 bases left in between. The CDR3 loop is CASGAGREEKLFF. In DNA form, the CDR3 reads TGTGCCAGCGGCGCGGGCCGGGAGGAAAAACTGTTTTTT.

This clone occurred many times. The V and J genes are TRBV4-3 and TRBJ1-2, with TRBD1 matching over 11 bases. The CDR3 sequence is 18 residues long. Germline V lookup: CDR1 LGHNA, CDR2 YSLEER. The J segment lost 4 bases and the V segment lost 4 bases, leaving 14 bases of the junction unmatched. The CDR3 is CASSLTRTGGLTLYGYTF. CDR3 DNA sequence: TGCGCCAGCAGCCTTACAAGGACAGGGGGCCTAACCCTCTATGGCTACACCTTC.

In its sample, this clone was seen many times. The chain uses TRBV30 and TRBJ1-5; D ambiguous. The length of the CDR3 is 14 residues. Trimming stripped 2 bases from V and 3 bases from J, with 11 bases between. Germline CDR1 GTSNPN, CDR2 SVGIG (reference sequence). CDR3 region: CAWSPGRINQPQHF. The CDR3 nucleotides are TGTGCCTGGAGTCCTGGGAGGATCAATCAGCCCCAGCATTTT.

This clone occurred many times. The chain couples TRBV5-1 to TRBJ2-3, with TRBD2 as a possible D gene (7 bases). Germline V lookup: CDR1 SGHRS, CDR2 YFSETQ. V was clipped by 2 bases and J by 5 bases, with 12 bases between them. The CDR3 loop spans 14 amino acids. In DNA form, the CDR3 reads TGCGCCAGCAGCTTCCGGGGGGCCGAAGATACGCAGTATTTT. This gives the protein CASSFRGAEDTQYF.

This clone was seen at least ten times. The chain links TRBV9 to TRBJ2-7, with TRBD1 identical over 8 bases. CDR3 length: 15 residues. Germline lookup yields CDR1 SGDLS and CDR2 YYNGEE. V lost 4 bases to trimming and J lost 6 bases; unmatched junction nucleotides: 12. The CDR3 region is CASSYCRAGGCEQYF. As DNA, the CDR3 is TGTGCCAGCAGCTATTGTAGGGCAGGGGGCTGCGAGCAGTACTTC.

CDR3 region: CASSVGDRGNSPLHF. The CDR3 DNA sequence: TGTGCCAGCAGCGTAGGGGACAGGGGTAATTCACCCCTCCACTTT. This chain joins TRBV9 and TRBJ1-6; 10 positions match TRBD1. J lost 6 bases, V lost 0 bases, and 0 bases had no gene match. Germline assignment: CDR1 SGDLS and CDR2 YYNGEE. This CDR3 is 15 amino acids long. The full variable domain, in which reference TRBV9 and TRBJ1-6 provide the parts outside the CDR3, is DSGVTQTPKHLITATGQRVTLRCSPRSGDLSVYWYQQSLDQGLQFLIQYYNGEERAKGNILERFSAQQFPDLHSELNLSSLELGDSALYFCASSVGDRGNSPLHFGNGTRLTVT.

This clone was counted many times. The chain recombines TRBV10-1 with TRBJ1-2; D gene uncertain. The V end was cut by 0 bases, the J end by 7 bases, with 9 bases between. The CDR3 contains 13 residues. Germline-derived CDR1 and CDR2 are WNHNN and SYGVQD (reference sequence). The DNA for the CDR3 is TGCGCCAGCAGTGAGTCAACCGGGAGTGGCTACACCTTC. Translating it yields CASSESTGSGYTF.

This clone occurred many times. V and J are TRBV7-3 and TRBJ1-1; 7 nucleotides agree with TRBD1. The CDR3 runs to 13 residues. From germline, CDR1 is SGHTA and CDR2 FQGTGA. V shed 1 base and J 10 bases; nucleotides not matched to a gene: 6. The CDR3 region has the DNA TGTGCCAGCAGCTTAAAAGGGCCAGGGGGAGCTTTCTTT. Residues: CASSLKGPGGAFF. Based on the CDR3 plus reference TRBV7-3 and TRBJ1-1, the full variable domain is GAGVSQTPSNKVTEKGKYVELRCDPISGHTALYWYRQSLGQGPEFLIYFQGTGAADDSGLPNDRFFAVRPEGSVSTLKIQRTERGDSAVYLCASSLKGPGGAFFGQGTRLTVV.

V gene TRBV6-5 combines with J gene TRBJ1-6; TRBD1 matches 7 bases. J was trimmed by 7 bases and V by 6 bases; bases with no gene match: 6. Germline V lookup: CDR1 MNHEY, CDR2 SVGAGI. The CDR3 spans 14 residues. CDR3 amino acids: CASRPGQENSPLHF. The CDR3 DNA is TGTGCCAGCAGACCCGGACAGGAAAATTCACCCCTCCACTTT.